The sequence of this T cell receptor (beta chain) was determined in a study of blood T cell repertoires in COVID-19 (TCRdb year 2020). A note on the overall study: Samples covering the acute and convalescent phases of COVID-19 were provided by collaborators in the United States, Italy and Spain. Sample metadata almost always included a de-identified subject ID, COVID-19 status, age in years and sex. The dataset comprised deeply sampled blood TCRbeta repertoires from subjects exposed to, actively infected with, or recovered from COVID-19. The repertoires were released in a freely available public database intended as a resource for research on the immune response to SARS-CoV-2. Where available, HLA class I and class II types were taken from metadata supplied by the sample provider and were not determined by assay-based typing. Samples were obtained from the ongoing ImmuneRACE study (first 160 participants) and from approximately 1,200 subjects provided by 6 global collaborators. The prospective study material was composed of cDNA or gDNA derived from T cells, B-cell-depleted T cells, or PBMCs.

As for this clone: Which antigen it targets is not known. Within one base of it there is no much larger clone, and no base qualities were kept.

Each collaborating institution followed its own protocols to collect whole blood in K2EDTA tubes. Collaborator samples were shipped for TCRbeta analysis as frozen whole blood, isolated PBMCs, or DNA extracted from either sample type. TCRbeta CDR3 regions were amplified from genomic DNA by means of the immunoSEQ Assay, a bias-controlled multiplex PCR. The study's processing was this. Within the assay, amplification of reference gene primers was used to estimate how many nucleated cells each sample contained. To quantify the absolute abundance of each unique TCRbeta CDR3 rearrangement, sequence reads were collapsed and filtered. For each sample, productive Simpson clonality was calculated by taking the square root of Simpson's diversity index across productive rearrangements. TCRdb stores this immuneACCESS table with in-frame sequences only. Part of the clones is absent; in the studies checked, under half of the shortfall reflects unresolved V genes, and no reason is known for the rest. D and trimming come from the DNA, and the V and J calls and clone size come from that table. Present in this sample are 300,000 to 350,000 clones, more than 70% of which were seen just once. Approximately 3.1% of the sample is held by the ten biggest clonotypes.

The CDR3 measures 16 amino acids from cysteine to phenylalanine. Left in the record is the CDR3 DNA by itself, 48 bases read in frame from the first base. As encoded in the germline V gene (reference sequence), CDR1 is MNHEY while CDR2 is SMNVEV. The junction shows trimming of 5 bases on V and 6 bases on J, and the gene matches do not reach 16 bases of it. Summary of the overall study and its limitations: Clinical and demographic metadata were provided uncurated, with the amount varying by source and participant.

The sequence links TRBV27 to TRBJ2-7; 7 of the junction bases match TRBD2. The TCR comes from a young man with active or convalescent COVID-19. The sequencing sample was made of peripheral blood. The encoded CDR3 is CASSPWAGVSPSEQYF. The nucleotides are TGTGCCAGCAGTCCGTGGGCGGGAGTATCCCCATCCGAGCAGTACTTC.